The clone carrying this TCR beta chain was recorded many times. Its antigen is unidentified. Alongside a J-beta primer mix, a sample-barcoded 5' primer served in a second PCR lasting roughly 7 to 12 cycles. Each cDNA molecule, via a template-switch adaptor with 12 random nucleotides, was tagged. TCRdb redid the calling of the 5' RACE reads with MiXCR, one entry per CDR3 protein. The sample has more than 800,000 distinct CDR3 sequences, 29% seen once. The data derive from a study of blood T cells in healthy people across ages. Study-level findings and limits: Fewer expanded clones and more diversity marked long-lived versus aged donors.

V trimming: 6 bases; J trimming: 4 bases; junction bases outside the gene matches: 9. The CDR3 consists of 15 residues. No fewer than 6 million PBMCs went into each sample. Total RNA extraction produced at least 5 micrograms (per sample) for the study. This chain links TRBV12-3 or TRBV12-4 with TRBJ2-7, with TRBD1 matching over 10 bases. The receptor's source is a woman aged 80 or over in good health. Sequences were obtained from blood. CDR3 bases: TGTGCCAGCAGGGAAACCGGGACAGGGGTATACGAGCAGTACTTC. Its protein is CASRETGTGVYEQYF.